This TCR beta chain was documented in a study of blood T cell repertoires in COVID-19. In germline, CDR1 is MNHEY, CDR2 SMNVEV (reference sequence). This CDR3 region has 16 residues. After removal of 1 base from V and 0 bases from J, the junction contained 3 bases not matched to a gene. Original analysis: Cell counts per sample came from amplifying reference gene primers. TCRdb keeps only in-frame clones here, not all; method: immunoSEQ multiplex PCR. The V and J calls and clone size were taken over from that table, and D and trimming were inferred from the DNA. This sample yields 110,000 to 150,000 clones, of which around 80% are seen a single time; 3.5% belongs to the top ten.

The TCR originated in a man in his 70s who had recovered from COVID-19. Sequencing used peripheral blood. This chain uses TRBV27 with TRBJ2-1; TRBD2 aligns across 7 bases. CDR3 sequence: CASSLLGGSSYNEQFF. The CDR3 nucleotides read TGTGCCAGCAGTTTATTGGGCGGGAGCTCCTACAATGAGCAGTTCTTC.